This T cell receptor (beta chain) emerged from a study of blood T cell repertoires in COVID-19. This clone was detected only a few times. The CDR3 consists of 16 residues. The V end was cut by 6 bases, the J end by 5 bases, with 23 bases between. Germline V gene lookup returns CDR1 SSHAT and CDR2 FNYEAQ (reference sequence). Study processing details: Reference gene primer amplification yielded estimated nucleated cell counts. Assay: immunoSEQ multiplex PCR; the TCRdb copy retains only in-frame clones and omits some. V, J and clone size were drawn from that table, and D and trimming were deduced from the DNA. The sample lists 280,000 or so clones, roughly 86% occurring once.

The sequence derives from a man aged 18 to 35 with active or convalescent COVID-19. The rearrangement links TRBV7-7 to TRBJ2-7; tentative D call: TRBD1 (6 bases). What was sequenced was peripheral blood. The CDR3 spells CASSYKRYQGIHEQYF. The CDR3 nucleotides read TGTGCCAGCAGTTATAAAAGATATCAGGGGATCCACGAGCAGTACTTC.